Listed below are T cell receptor beta chains from one sample, sequenced in a study of blood T cell repertoires in COVID-19. Repertoires were generated with immunoSEQ multiplex PCR, while TCRdb's copy carries only in-frame clones and drops some. The data show around 240,000 clones, with approximately 84% seen just once and approximately 1.9% held by the top ten. The sequencing input was peripheral blood. The receptors come from a woman older than 75 with acute or convalescent COVID-19. Both conserved end residues are part of each CDR3. The D gene is left open where the match is weak. The size entry is marked missing in some rows and otherwise reads once, few, many or a size class.

.	TRBV4-3	TRBJ1-2	TRBD1	TGCGCCAGCAGCCAGCTGTCGACAGGGCTCTATGGCTACACCTTC	CASSQLSTGLYGYTF
.	TRBV19	TRBJ2-5	.	TGTGCCAGTAGTATGGTGGGCCAGGGTGGAGAGACCCAGTACTTC	CASSMVGQGGETQYF
.	TRBV5-1	TRBJ1-6	.	TGCGCCAGCAGCTTCGAGGTTCGGGGAAATTCACCCCTCCACTTT	CASSFEVRGNSPLHF
.	TRBV7-2	TRBJ2-5	TRBD1	TGTGCCAGCAGCTTAGGTTCGGGACAGGGGCAAGAGACCCAGTACTTC	CASSLGSGQGQETQYF
once	TRBV18	TRBJ1-2	.	TGTGCCAGCTCACCGCTCGTAACGCGGTCTTATGGCTACACCTTC	CASSPLVTRSYGYTF
.	TRBV18	TRBJ2-7	.	TGTGCCAGCTCACCACTTTCCGGGTCCACCTACGAGCAGTACTTC	CASSPLSGSTYEQYF
.	TRBV20-1	TRBJ2-2	.	TGCAGTGCTAGTCTCCTTCGTCCAGGAACCACCGGGGAGCTGTTTTTT	CSASLLRPGTTGELFF
.	TRBV7-2	TRBJ2-3	.	TGTGCCAGCAGCTTAGGAGGAGGGGGGGTAGATACGCAGTATTTT	CASSLGGGGVDTQYF
.	TRBV4-3	TRBJ2-3	.	TGCGCCAGCAGTCCCACCGCGGGTACGCAGTATTTT	CASSPTAGTQYF
.	TRBV19	TRBJ1-5	.	TGTGCCAGTAGTTCGCTAGACAGTAGCAATCAGCCCCAGCATTTT	CASSSLDSSNQPQHF
few	TRBV19	TRBJ1-2	.	TGTGCCAGTAGAACCCTCGAGGGCGGTAACTATGGCTACACCTTC	CASRTLEGGNYGYTF
few	TRBV10-3	TRBJ2-1	TRBD2	TGTGCCATCAGTGTTAGCGGGGGGGTGAACAATGAGCAGTTCTTC	CAISVSGGVNNEQFF
.	TRBV5-1	TRBJ2-3	.	TGCGCCAGCAGCTTGGCTACAGGGTTAGATACGCAGTATTTT	CASSLATGLDTQYF
.	TRBV4-3	TRBJ1-2	TRBD1	TGCGCCAGCAGCCAACCGGGACAGGCTTTTAGTGGCTACACCTTC	CASSQPGQAFSGYTF
.	TRBV18	TRBJ2-1	.	TGTGCCAGCTCACCCCCCGGGGGTGGGTACAATGAGCAGTTCTTC	CASSPPGGGYNEQFF
.	TRBV29-1	TRBJ2-3	.	TGCAGCGTTGAAGATCGACGGCACTACACAGATACGCAGTATTTT	CSVEDRRHYTDTQYF
.	TRBV18	TRBJ1-1	.	TGTGCCAGCTCACCACCGTCTAAAGCGGACACTGAAGCTTTCTTT	CASSPPSKADTEAFF
.	TRBV28	TRBJ2-7	.	TGTGCCAGCAGCGTCGCGGGGTCTATGAACTACGAGCAGTACTTC	CASSVAGSMNYEQYF
.	TRBV7-2	TRBJ2-4	TRBD2	TGTGCCAGCAGCAAACTAGCGGGAGAAACCATTCAGTACTTC	CASSKLAGETIQYF
.	TRBV3-1/TRBV3-2	TRBJ2-7	.	TGTGCCAGCAGCCCTGCAGGGTATCCCTCCTACGAGCAGTACTTC	CASSPAGYPSYEQYF
.	TRBV14	TRBJ1-2	.	TGTGCCAGCAGCCCCATCGTGGCTTCAGGCTATGGCTACACCTTC	CASSPIVASGYGYTF
.	TRBV4-3	TRBJ2-3	TRBD2	TGCGCCAGCAGCCAAGGAGCGGGGGGGTACACAGATACGCAGTATTTT	CASSQGAGGYTDTQYF
.	TRBV2	TRBJ2-5	TRBD2	TGTGCCAGCAGAGTCAGCGGGAGGGGGGAGACCCAGTACTTC	CASRVSGRGETQYF
.	TRBV24-1	TRBJ2-7	TRBD1	TGTGCCACCAGTGATCTTGACAGGGAGAACGAGCAGTACTTC	CATSDLDRENEQYF
.	TRBV5-1	TRBJ2-1	TRBD1	TGCGCCAGCAGCCGTACAGGGGATGAGCAGTTCTTC	CASSRTGDEQFF
few	TRBV7-3	TRBJ1-3	.	TGTGCCAGCAGCCCCAAGGGAGGGACTGGAAACACCATATATTTT	CASSPKGGTGNTIYF
.	TRBV7-8	TRBJ2-7	TRBD1	TGTGCCAGCAGCTTCCGGACAGGGGGGAGCGAGCAGTACTTC	CASSFRTGGSEQYF
.	TRBV6-5	TRBJ2-1	.	TGTGCCAGCATCTCGGGAATGATGAACAATGAGCAGTTCTTC	CASISGMMNNEQFF
.	TRBV29-1	TRBJ2-2	.	TGCAGCGTTGTCCAAGGGGGGGCGAACACCGGGGAGCTGTTTTTT	CSVVQGGANTGELFF
.	TRBV19	TRBJ1-5	.	TGTGCCAGTAGTAGGGCCTTTCGAGGGAGCAATAGCAATCAGCCCCAGCATTTT	CASSRAFRGSNSNQPQHF
.	TRBV2	TRBJ1-1	.	TGTGCCAGCGGGGGACAAGCAAACACTGAAGCTTTCTTT	CASGGQANTEAFF
.	TRBV7-2	TRBJ2-7	.	TGTGCCAGCAGCTTAGCAGGTCAACCACTAGGGCAGTACTTC	CASSLAGQPLGQYF
.	TRBV5-1	TRBJ1-1	.	TGCGCCAGCAGCTTGAACGGTCAGAACACTGAAGCTTTCTTT	CASSLNGQNTEAFF
.	TRBV2	TRBJ2-2	.	TGTGCCAGTGGCGGACAAAACACCGGGGAGCTGTTTTTT	CASGGQNTGELFF
once	TRBV20-1	TRBJ1-1	.	TGCAGTGCTGAACCGGGTCATGAAGCTTTCTTT	CSAEPGHEAFF
.	TRBV27	TRBJ2-7	.	TGTGCCAGCAGTTTAAGTATCCCACTACTGAACTACGAGCAGTACTTC	CASSLSIPLLNYEQYF
once	TRBV19	TRBJ2-1	TRBD2	TGTGCCAGTAGGACGGGGACTAGCGGGCCGAATGAGCAGTTCTTC	CASRTGTSGPNEQFF
.	TRBV5-1	TRBJ2-5	.	TGCGCCAGCAGCTTGGACCCCGGGGATGAGACCCAGTACTTC	CASSLDPGDETQYF
.	TRBV4-3	TRBJ2-1	TRBD1	TGCGCCAGCAGCCACGTGATGACAGGGGGAAGTGAGCAGTTCTTC	CASSHVMTGGSEQFF
.	TRBV5-5	TRBJ2-1	.	TGTGCCAGCAGCTTGGCGGGAAGCTCCTACAATGAGCAGTTCTTC	CASSLAGSSYNEQFF
.	TRBV2	TRBJ1-2	.	TGTGCCAGCAGTGAAAGGCGGGGCTATGGCTACACCTTC	CASSERRGYGYTF
.	TRBV27	TRBJ1-2	TRBD1	TGTGCCAGCAGTTCCTCGGGACAGATCTATGGCTACACCTTC	CASSSSGQIYGYTF
.	TRBV29-1	TRBJ1-2	.	TGCAGCGTTGAAGATCAGGGTGTCTATGGCTACACCTTC	CSVEDQGVYGYTF
.	TRBV4-3	TRBJ1-4	.	TGCGCCAGCAGCCAAGATCCCCGGGCGGGTGAAAAACTGTTTTTT	CASSQDPRAGEKLFF
.	TRBV18	TRBJ1-2	.	TGTGCCAGCTCAACCAGTCAGGGGAACTATGGCTACACCTTC	CASSTSQGNYGYTF
.	TRBV6-5	TRBJ1-2	.	TGTGCCAGTTCCCCGGGATGGCAGGACTATGGCTACACCTTC	CASSPGWQDYGYTF
few	TRBV4-1	TRBJ1-2	TRBD1	TGCGCCAGCAGCCAAGATCTGGGACAGGTCGGCTATGGCTACACCTTC	CASSQDLGQVGYGYTF
.	TRBV7-6	TRBJ2-5	TRBD2	TGTGCCAGCAGCTTAGGACTAGCGGGGGCCGGGACCCAGTACTTC	CASSLGLAGAGTQYF
.	TRBV7-2	TRBJ2-6	.	TGTGCCAGCAGCTTCTACAGGGCTGGGGCCAACGTCCTGACTTTC	CASSFYRAGANVLTF
.	TRBV7-2	TRBJ1-1	TRBD1	TGTGCCAGCAGCTTTTTACAGGGGGCGGGGAACACTGAAGCTTTCTTT	CASSFLQGAGNTEAFF
.	TRBV7-9	TRBJ2-2	.	TGTGCCAGCAGCTTTAGCGGGAACACCGGGGAGCTGTTTTTT	CASSFSGNTGELFF
.	TRBV5-6	TRBJ2-7	TRBD1	TGTGCCAGCAGCTTACAGGGGGCTTTCTACGAGCAGTACTTC	CASSLQGAFYEQYF
.	TRBV4-1	TRBJ1-1	TRBD1	TGCGCCAGCATGCGATTTAACGGGACAGGGGGCACTGAAGCTTTCTTT	CASMRFNGTGGTEAFF
few	TRBV7-9	TRBJ1-2	TRBD1	TGTGCCAGCAGCTTAGGGGGACAGTATATAAGCTACACCTTC	CASSLGGQYISYTF
few	TRBV7-8	TRBJ2-6	.	TGTGCCAGCAGCTTAGGAGTTTCGTCTGGGGCCAACGTCCTGACTTTC	CASSLGVSSGANVLTF